This T cell receptor beta chain is drawn from a study of CD8 T cells in ankylosing spondylitis. General observations from the study: Made up of under 10 highly homologous variants, a TCR beta motif appeared characteristic of ankylosing spondylitis blood. Clones linked to disease were reported to show significant enrichment in matched ankylosing spondylitis synovial fluid.

This clonotype was picked up many times. The antigen is unknown. TCRdb independently ran MiXCR on the 5' RACE reads; one entry per CDR3 protein. The repertoire holds hundreds of thousands of distinct CDR3 sequences, 10% seen once, with less than 25% in the top ten. The clonotype was recovered from a male donor with ankylosing spondylitis or in good health (not recorded which). The sequenced sample was blood, either unsorted or a sorted T cell fraction (not recorded which).

The chain's CDR3 is CASSPSSGGLTGELFF. The CDR3, as DNA: TGCGCCAGCAGCCCTTCCTCAGGGGGACTTACCGGGGAGCTGTTTTTT. The rearrangement joins TRBV5-1 to TRBJ2-2; D possibly corresponds to TRBD1 (7 bases). V was clipped by 4 bases and J by 5 bases, with 18 bases between them. In germline, CDR1 is SGHRS, CDR2 YFSETQ. The CDR3 contains 16 residues.